The rows below give T cell receptor beta chains drawn from one sample of a study of cytomegalovirus exposure and HLA in healthy donors. Sequencing was performed with immunoSEQ multiplex PCR; in TCRdb, only in-frame clones are kept and a portion is missing. The table has 150,000 to 200,000 clones, about 87% seen once. The sample comprised PBMCs. The receptors here all came from a woman in her thirties in good health and CMV-seronegative. CDR3s include the opening cysteine and the closing phenylalanine or tryptophan.

j_call v_call cdr3_aa
TRBJ2-3 TRBV29-1 CSVERLALDTQYF
TRBJ2-2 TRBV7-6 CASSTGLAGVVSGELFF
TRBJ1-2 TRBV19 CASSVTGPGSGYTF
TRBJ2-5 TRBV4-1 CASSQPGQTGETQYF
TRBJ2-1 TRBV4-3 CASSQGQDRPYNEQFF
TRBJ2-3 TRBV13 CASSSRAGAVADTQYF
TRBJ1-1 TRBV19 CASSRQRLNTEAFF
TRBJ2-3 TRBV7-7 CASSLGRRAGGPDTQYF
TRBJ2-5 TRBV15 CATSTGQKETQYF
TRBJ1-1 TRBV7-9 CASSWDIGVAFF
TRBJ1-1 TRBV5-1 CASSLEEGSEAFF
TRBJ1-6 TRBV15 CATSVRTGDFSPLHF
TRBJ2-3 TRBV9 CASSVGVGGATDTQYF
TRBJ1-6 TRBV4-1 CASRDRDNNNSPLHF
TRBJ2-1 TRBV27 CASSLQGARGNEQFF
TRBJ1-5 TRBV18 CASSLTGVGNQPQHF
TRBJ2-6 TRBV27 CASRVAGGLYSGANVLTF
TRBJ2-7 TRBV19 CASSLEGQGNYEQYF
TRBJ2-7 TRBV29-1 CSVQGLGAYEQYF
TRBJ1-6 TRBV2 CARTTKPNSPLHF
TRBJ1-1 TRBV5-6 CASSLEYRGDTEAFF
TRBJ1-1 TRBV6-1 CASSARDRGRVRKTEAFF
TRBJ2-1 TRBV4-1 CASSQDLAGGEQFF
TRBJ2-1 TRBV19 CASSIAVDNEQFF
TRBJ1-2 TRBV2 CASRVQGSWYGYTF
TRBJ1-2 TRBV10-3 CAINRQGARGYTF
TRBJ2-5 TRBV5-1 CASSLAGGAGETQYF
TRBJ2-1 TRBV15 CATSGRLSGASYNEQFF
TRBJ1-5 TRBV18 CASSPLDSSGPQHF
TRBJ2-7 TRBV6-6 CASRPTGGRDEQYF
TRBJ1-1 TRBV18 CASSPYSLMNTEAFF
TRBJ1-4 TRBV27 CASSPTLVREKLFF
TRBJ2-1 TRBV7-8 CASSTAWTASSYNEQFF
TRBJ2-3 TRBV6-5 CASTPAGGPPDTQYF
TRBJ1-5 TRBV7-9 CASSPDGITPQHF
TRBJ2-3 TRBV4-3 CASSQVGSTDTQYF
TRBJ1-3 TRBV30 CAWGTGISGNTIYF
TRBJ1-2 TRBV2 CASSAIRTGAGYGYTF
TRBJ2-7 TRBV19 CASSPYSWSYEQYF
TRBJ1-2 TRBV5-5 CASSLLPGYGYTF
TRBJ2-5 TRBV2 CASSDTSGGETQYF
TRBJ1-4 TRBV21-1 CASRNPTARGLRDEKLFF
TRBJ2-7 TRBV7-2 CASSLEPSGGYEQYF
TRBJ1-1 TRBV4-2 CASSQDLGTEAFF
TRBJ1-1 TRBV29-1 CSVNGGSFTEAFF
TRBJ2-7 TRBV27 CASSFRKNLRDRDLYEQYF